Listed below are T cell receptor beta chains from one sample, sequenced in a study of T cells in Graves' hyperthyroidism and ophthalmopathy. In TCRdb, the multiplex PCR reads were re-called with MiXCR into one record per CDR3 protein. The sample comprises hundreds of thousands of distinct CDR3 sequences, approximately 19% of which are singletons, and under 40% rests with the top ten. The sample comprised blood. The source of these receptors is a man aged 50-59 years with Graves' ophthalmopathy. CDR3s include the opening cysteine and the closing phenylalanine or tryptophan.

j_call: TRBJ2-7; v_call: TRBV12-3/TRBV12-4; cdr3_aa: CASSPGHPYEQYF
j_call: TRBJ1-4; v_call: TRBV6-1; cdr3_aa: CASSDRALLLKLFF
j_call: TRBJ2-7; v_call: TRBV7-2; cdr3_aa: CASSLGGLPNGEQYF
j_call: TRBJ2-7; v_call: TRBV6-1; cdr3_aa: CASSTGLPYEQYF
j_call: TRBJ2-7; v_call: TRBV11-2; cdr3_aa: CASSWSSGGSYEQYF
j_call: TRBJ1-2; v_call: TRBV24-1; cdr3_aa: CATRGPGAGGYTF
j_call: TRBJ1-5; v_call: TRBV6-2/TRBV6-3; cdr3_aa: CASRRDSISNQPQHF
j_call: TRBJ2-3; v_call: TRBV29-1; cdr3_aa: CSVESPSSGATDTQYF
j_call: TRBJ2-1; v_call: TRBV28; cdr3_aa: CASKREGLLYNEQFF
j_call: TRBJ1-5; v_call: TRBV30; cdr3_aa: CAWSVGNDQPQHF
j_call: TRBJ2-1; v_call: TRBV18; cdr3_aa: CASSPPSIAGGPNEQFF
j_call: TRBJ2-7; v_call: TRBV28; cdr3_aa: CASRPRDRVLYEQYF
j_call: TRBJ2-7; v_call: TRBV28; cdr3_aa: CASSPTSGSRSEQYF
j_call: TRBJ1-5; v_call: TRBV6-2/TRBV6-3; cdr3_aa: CASDDSNQPQHF
j_call: TRBJ2-5; v_call: TRBV7-6; cdr3_aa: CASSARGTSYIYQETQYF
j_call: TRBJ2-1; v_call: TRBV2; cdr3_aa: CASSESGGSIYNEQFF
j_call: TRBJ1-1; v_call: TRBV12-3/TRBV12-4; cdr3_aa: CASRHRARNTEAFF
j_call: TRBJ1-1; v_call: TRBV20-1; cdr3_aa: CSASGEWNTEAFF
j_call: TRBJ2-7; v_call: TRBV7-7; cdr3_aa: CASSSRTGRGYEQYF
j_call: TRBJ2-7; v_call: TRBV6-2/TRBV6-3; cdr3_aa: CASSYEGGEQYF
j_call: TRBJ2-5; v_call: TRBV7-9; cdr3_aa: CASSLGGPQETQYF
j_call: TRBJ1-1; v_call: TRBV27; cdr3_aa: CASRLTGTGRTEAFF
j_call: TRBJ2-7; v_call: TRBV30; cdr3_aa: CAWRVGSGEQYF
j_call: TRBJ2-7; v_call: TRBV15; cdr3_aa: CATSRVEGANPQQYF
j_call: TRBJ2-1; v_call: TRBV20-1; cdr3_aa: CSANEIGGSSYNEQFF
j_call: TRBJ2-7; v_call: TRBV10-3; cdr3_aa: CAISRRDRSYEQYF
j_call: TRBJ1-1; v_call: TRBV12-3/TRBV12-4; cdr3_aa: CASSMRQVGTEAFF
j_call: TRBJ2-1; v_call: TRBV11-2; cdr3_aa: CASSLAGRAYNEQFF
j_call: TRBJ2-5; v_call: TRBV12-3/TRBV12-4; cdr3_aa: CASSLWAPGGSELSRYF
j_call: TRBJ2-7; v_call: TRBV19; cdr3_aa: CASSLRTGLTAEQYF
j_call: TRBJ1-1; v_call: TRBV11-2; cdr3_aa: CASSLDPLAGRGEAFF
j_call: TRBJ1-2; v_call: TRBV6-1; cdr3_aa: CASSRQVDYGYTF
j_call: TRBJ1-1; v_call: TRBV28; cdr3_aa: CASSHRVTEAFF
j_call: TRBJ2-7; v_call: TRBV5-1; cdr3_aa: CASSLTSGYSYEQYF
j_call: TRBJ2-7; v_call: TRBV28; cdr3_aa: CAITGSTVAQYF
j_call: TRBJ2-3; v_call: TRBV18; cdr3_aa: CASSPERTRTDTQYF
j_call: TRBJ2-7; v_call: TRBV6-1; cdr3_aa: CASSRTTGLEQYF